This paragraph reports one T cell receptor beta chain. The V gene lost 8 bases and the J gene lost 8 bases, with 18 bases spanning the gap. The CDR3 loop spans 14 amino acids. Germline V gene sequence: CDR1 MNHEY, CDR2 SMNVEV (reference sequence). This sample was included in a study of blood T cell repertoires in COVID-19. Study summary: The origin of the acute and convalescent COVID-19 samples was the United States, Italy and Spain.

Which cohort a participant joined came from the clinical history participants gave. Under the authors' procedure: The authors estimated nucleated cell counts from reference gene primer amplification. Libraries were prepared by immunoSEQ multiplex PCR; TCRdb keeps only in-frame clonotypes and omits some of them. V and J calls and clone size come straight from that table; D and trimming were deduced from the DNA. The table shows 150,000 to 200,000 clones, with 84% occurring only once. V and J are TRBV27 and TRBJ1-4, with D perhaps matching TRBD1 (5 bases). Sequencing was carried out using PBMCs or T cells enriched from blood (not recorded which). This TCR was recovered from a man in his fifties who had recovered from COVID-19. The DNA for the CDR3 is TGTGCCAGCGGTTCTAACAAAGGGGTGGAAAAACTGTTTTTT. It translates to CASGSNKGVEKLFF.